This TCR beta chain comes out of a study of T cell responses to AZD1222 COVID-19 vaccine. Study-level findings and limits: In the spike-specific TCR repertoire, nearly half reportedly target unmutated variant regions.

Measured with immunoSEQ multiplex PCR; TCRdb has only the in-frame clones, and not every one. The data contain 120,000 to 150,000 clones, approximately 90% of them singletons. A word on this clone: What it recognizes is unknown.

Germline V gene data show CDR1 as MGHDK and CDR2 as SYGVNS. The CDR3 has 13 residues. Trimming cost V 0 bases and J 8 bases, with 7 bases left between them. The sample was peripheral blood, taken on day 0 of AZD1222 vaccination. This chain connects TRBV25-1 to TRBJ1-4; D is ambiguous. The TCR comes from an adult in good health. CDR3 amino acids: CASSEYAGEKLFF. The DNA of the CDR3 is TGTGCCAGCAGTGAATACGCGGGGGAAAAACTGTTTTTT.